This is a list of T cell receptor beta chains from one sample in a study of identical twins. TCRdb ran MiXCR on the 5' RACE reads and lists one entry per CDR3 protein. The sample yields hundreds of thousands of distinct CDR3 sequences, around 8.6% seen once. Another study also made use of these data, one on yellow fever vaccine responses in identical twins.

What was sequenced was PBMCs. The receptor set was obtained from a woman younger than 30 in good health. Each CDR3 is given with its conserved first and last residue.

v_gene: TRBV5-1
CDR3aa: CASSYRGQATDTEAFF

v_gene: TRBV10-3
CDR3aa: CALWTSGNPGEQFF

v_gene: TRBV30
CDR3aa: CAWREENYGYTF

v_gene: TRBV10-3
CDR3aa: CAARGGETQYF

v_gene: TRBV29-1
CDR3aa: CSVEGNFGEQYF

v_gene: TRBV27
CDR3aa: CASSILPGEGAVYGYTF

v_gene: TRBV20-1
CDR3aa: CSARGTSGGSGANVLTF

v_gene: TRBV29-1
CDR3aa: CSVEGEGLAGGGKTDTQYF

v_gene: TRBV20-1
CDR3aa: CSATSMGMAYEKLFF

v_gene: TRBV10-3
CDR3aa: CAIRNSAGGTDTQYF

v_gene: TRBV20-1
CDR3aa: CSADRKGRAYEQYF

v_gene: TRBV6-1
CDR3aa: CASRPSGSSYNEQFF

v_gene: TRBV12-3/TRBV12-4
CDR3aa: CASRKAGLYGYTF

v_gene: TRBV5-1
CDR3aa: CASSLAGLRQGHNEQFF

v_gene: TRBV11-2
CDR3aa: CASSPSGSYQETQYF

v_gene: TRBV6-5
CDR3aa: CASSYSLVPDTQYF

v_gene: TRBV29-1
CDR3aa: CSVKGSYEQYF

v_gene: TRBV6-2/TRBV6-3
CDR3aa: CASSWVPGEQYF

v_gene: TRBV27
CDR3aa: CASTSGMLHEQYF

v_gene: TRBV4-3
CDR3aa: CASSQVRDISYEQYF

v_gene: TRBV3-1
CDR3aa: CASSPRLAGGQDTQYF

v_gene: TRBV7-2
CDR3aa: CASSATSGGHTDTQYF

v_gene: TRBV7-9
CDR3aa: CASSLGGTKTQYF

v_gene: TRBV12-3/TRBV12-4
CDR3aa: CASRAGLHTEAFF

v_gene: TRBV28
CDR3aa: CASSQGGDYEQYF

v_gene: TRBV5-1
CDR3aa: CASSETGGELFF

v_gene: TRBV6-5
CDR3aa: CASSYGKRLTGELFF

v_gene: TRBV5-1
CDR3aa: CASSETGGSGANVLTF

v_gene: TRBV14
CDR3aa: CASRALAQETQYF

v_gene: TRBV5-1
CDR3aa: CASRSRATYGYTF

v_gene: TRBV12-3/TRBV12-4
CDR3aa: CASRQTSGGVERLNTGELFF

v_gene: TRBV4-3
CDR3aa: CASSQDFTGATYEQYF

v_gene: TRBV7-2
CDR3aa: CASRNTRPTYNEQFF

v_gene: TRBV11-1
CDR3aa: CASSSGTGGLQHNTEAFF

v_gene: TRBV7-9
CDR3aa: CASSRTMNTEAFF

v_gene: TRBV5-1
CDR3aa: CASSISGGGATQYF

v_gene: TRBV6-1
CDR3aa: CASRKREHTDTQYF

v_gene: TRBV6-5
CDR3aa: CASSYVQGLPGELFF

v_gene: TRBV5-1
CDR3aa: CASSLSQSYQETQYF

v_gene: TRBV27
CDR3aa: CASSPPSGRSEQYF

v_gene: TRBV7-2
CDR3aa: CASSPETSWDTQYF

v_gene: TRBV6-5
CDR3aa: CASSYRTDTYEQYF

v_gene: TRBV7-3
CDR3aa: CASSLAGGYTDTQYF

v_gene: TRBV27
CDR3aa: CASSFPDRHSTDTQYF

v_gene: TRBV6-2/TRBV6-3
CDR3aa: CASSYFGRGSRSSEQYF

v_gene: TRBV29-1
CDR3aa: CSARTGGTEAFF

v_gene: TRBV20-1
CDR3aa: CSARDWGGPQETQYF

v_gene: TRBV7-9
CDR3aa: CASSFLDRVDGYTF

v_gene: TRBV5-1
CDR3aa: CASSPSRPKETQYF

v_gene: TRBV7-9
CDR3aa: CASSLEGHHIDEQYF

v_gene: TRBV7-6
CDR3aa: CASRPDLSSYNEQFF

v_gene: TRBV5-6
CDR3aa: CASSLRFHEQFF

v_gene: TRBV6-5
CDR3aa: CASSYSPGDNEQFF

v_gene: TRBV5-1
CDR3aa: CASNPLSSPGETQYF

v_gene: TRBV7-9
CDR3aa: CASSLDRAQNIQYF

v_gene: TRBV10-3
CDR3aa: CAIRPGFSALSSGNTIYF

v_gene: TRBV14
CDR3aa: CASSQDLRGDTDTQYF